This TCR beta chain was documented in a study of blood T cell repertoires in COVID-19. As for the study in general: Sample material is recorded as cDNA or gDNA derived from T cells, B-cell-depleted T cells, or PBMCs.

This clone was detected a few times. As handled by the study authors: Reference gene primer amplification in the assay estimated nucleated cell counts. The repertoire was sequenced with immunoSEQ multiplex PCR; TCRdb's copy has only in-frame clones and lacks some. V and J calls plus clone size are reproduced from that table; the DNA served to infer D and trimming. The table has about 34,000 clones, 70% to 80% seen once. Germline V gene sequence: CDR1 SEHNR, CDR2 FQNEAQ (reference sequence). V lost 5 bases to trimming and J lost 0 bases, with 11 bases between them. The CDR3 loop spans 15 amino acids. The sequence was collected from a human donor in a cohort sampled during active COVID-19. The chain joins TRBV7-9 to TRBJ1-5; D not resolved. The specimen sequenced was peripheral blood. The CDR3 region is CASSRDGVSNQPQHF. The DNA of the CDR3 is TGTGCCAGCAGCCGAGACGGGGTTAGCAATCAGCCCCAGCATTTT.